Shown below are 18 T cell receptor beta chains from a single sample sequenced in a study of regulatory T cells in long-lasting Graves disease. The time point here: newly diagnosed GD, antithyroid drugs for less than 3 months. PBMC RNA was the source of the TCR library. HTBI primers from iRepertoire and Arm-PCR of CDR3 regions yielded the TCR beta libraries. A single record per CDR3 protein comes from TCRdb applying MiXCR to the multiplex PCR reads. Of approximately 270,000 distinct CDR3 sequences listed, around 18% were seen once; the top ten hold about 15%. In addition, the sample was reused for a study of T cells in Graves' hyperthyroidism and ophthalmopathy.

The sequenced sample was peripheral blood mononuclear cells (PBMCs), obtained at new diagnosis, from a patient treated with antithyroid drugs. The receptors were gathered from a young woman with Graves disease.

This clonotype was seen ten or more times. This chain uses TRBV3-1 with TRBJ1-1; a possible D gene is TRBD1 (5 bases). The ends were cut back, 4 bases at V and 4 bases at J, with 19 bases in the middle. The germline gives CDR1 LGHDT, CDR2 YNNKEL (reference sequence). CDR3 length: 16 amino acids. The chain's CDR3 is CASSPSPTATITEAFF. CDR3 nucleotide sequence: TGTGCCAGCAGCCCCTCTCCGACAGCCACCATCACTGAAGCTTTCTTT.

The sample holds many counts of this clonotype. V usage is TRBV18 and J usage is TRBJ1-1; unclear D gene. CDR1 is KGHSH, CDR2 LQKENI, per germline. Trimming took 3 bases from V and 0 from J, leaving 8 bases between them. The CDR3 sequence is 14 residues long. CDR3 in DNA: TGTGCCAGCTCACCCCTGAAGGTGAACACTGAAGCTTTCTTT. It specifies CASSPLKVNTEAFF. Filled out from reference TRBV18 and TRBJ1-1, the complete variable domain reads NAGVMQNPRHLVRRRGQEARLRCSPMKGHSHVYWYRQLPEEGLKFMVYLQKENIIDESGMPKERFSAEFPKEGPSILRIQQVVRGDSAAYFCASSPLKVNTEAFFGQGTRLTVV.

This clonotype was seen ten or more times. CDR3 DNA sequence: TGTGCCAGCTCCCACCTTGGGAGCAGACTCAGAGAGGGTCAGCCCCAGCATTTT. This sequence encodes CASSHLGSRLREGQPQHF. This chain connects TRBV27 to TRBJ1-5; D is unclear. The CDR3 runs to 18 residues. Germline lookup yields CDR1 MNHEY and CDR2 SMNVEV (reference sequence). The V gene lost 8 bases and the J gene lost 6 bases, with 29 bases spanning the gap.

This clonotype was observed many times. V is TRBV20-1 and J is TRBJ1-5; maybe TRBD1 (5 bases). Trimming removed 3 bases from V and 7 bases from J, with 16 bases in between. CDR3 length: 14 residues. Germline-derived CDR1 and CDR2 are DFQATT and SNEGSKA (reference sequence). This CDR3 reads CSASLGPPGQPQHF. The CDR3 region has the DNA TGCAGTGCTAGTCTCGGGCCCCCAGGGCAGCCCCAGCATTTT.

At least ten counts were recorded for this clonotype. The CDR3 is CASSPSRGDGNTIYF. In nucleotides, the CDR3 is TGTGCCAGCTCACCATCCAGGGGAGATGGAAACACCATATATTTT. The chain links TRBV18 to TRBJ1-3, with D perhaps matching TRBD1 (6 bases). The germline V gene encodes CDR1 KGHSH and CDR2 LQKENI. CDR3 length: 15 residues. Trimming left V 2 bases short and J 3 bases short, with 11 bases between.

A few counts support this clonotype. The CDR3 region is CASSPHDQINSPLHF. The CDR3 DNA sequence: TGTGCCAGCAGCCCCCACGACCAGATTAATTCACCCCTCCACTTT. The chain joins TRBV6-1 to TRBJ1-6, with no clear D. Trimming took off 6 bases at V and 6 bases at J, with 15 bases between the two ends. The CDR3 is 15 residues long. Per the germline V gene, CDR1 is MNHNS and CDR2 is SASEGT.

This clonotype was detected ten times or more. This rearrangement joins TRBV6-1 to TRBJ2-2; D not resolved. The CDR3 covers 16 residues. Looked up from germline, CDR1 is MNHNS and CDR2 is SASEGT. Between the trimmed V and J ends, which lost 8 bases and 0 bases, there was a span of 16 bases. CDR3 protein: CASQSPGLTNTGELFF. In nucleotides, the CDR3 is TGTGCCAGCCAGAGCCCCGGCCTAACGAACACCGGGGAGCTGTTTTTT.

This clonotype was seen a few times. The CDR3 bases are TGTGCCAGCAGCCAAGAATACCTAAGCGGGGGTTTCGATGAGCAGTTCTTC. It translates to CASSQEYLSGGFDEQFF. The chain couples TRBV14 to TRBJ2-1, with 8 bases aligning to TRBD2. Trimming removed 0 bases from V and 8 bases from J; junction bases left unmatched: 12. Germline lookup yields CDR1 SGHDN and CDR2 FVKESK. The CDR3 runs to 17 residues.

This clonotype was recorded many times. The CDR3 sequence: CASSGHGQTKGGYTF. The CDR3 DNA sequence: TGTGCCAGCAGTGGGCACGGACAAACTAAGGGTGGCTACACCTTC. The rearrangement uses TRBV27 and TRBJ1-2; perhaps TRBD1 as D (5 bases). Germline V gene lookup returns CDR1 MNHEY and CDR2 SMNVEV (reference sequence). The germline V and J ends were trimmed by 5 bases and 7 bases, with 20 bases remaining between them. This CDR3 spans 15 amino acids.

This clonotype was counted once. The CDR3 DNA follows: TGCGCCAGCAGCTTGCTGACTAGCGGGGAAACAGATACGCAGTATTTT. It specifies CASSLLTSGETDTQYF. The chain links TRBV5-1 to TRBJ2-3; 11 nucleotides align to TRBD2. Germline-derived CDR1 and CDR2 are SGHRS and YFSETQ. There are 16 residues in the CDR3. V was clipped by 1 base and J by 3 bases; unmatched bases: 4.

The chain is built from TRBV20-1 and TRBJ2-5, with TRBD2 identical over 10 bases. This CDR3 contains 16 residues. V lost 6 bases to trimming and J lost 5 bases; unmatched junction nucleotides: 15. In germline, CDR1 is DFQATT, CDR2 SNEGSKA (reference sequence). CDR3 region: CSAPGTSGDVPETQYF. The DNA for the CDR3 is TGCAGTGCCCCGGGTACTAGCGGGGACGTACCGGAGACCCAGTACTTC.

This chain links TRBV7-2 with TRBJ2-7; tentative D call: TRBD2 (6 bases). V dropped 1 base and J dropped 7 bases, with 20 bases sitting between them. Germline lookup yields CDR1 SGHTA and CDR2 FQGNSA. The CDR3 covers 16 residues. The chain's CDR3 is CASSLGSGTMGGEQYF. The CDR3 DNA reads as TGTGCCAGCAGCTTAGGGTCAGGAACGATGGGGGGTGAGCAGTACTTC. Drawing the rest from reference TRBV7-2 and TRBJ2-7, the complete variable domain is GAGVSQSPSNKVTEKGKDVELRCDPISGHTALYWYRQSLGQGLEFLIYFQGNSAPDKSGLPSDRFSAERTGGSVSTLTIQRTQQEDSAVYLCASSLGSGTMGGEQYFGPGTRLTVT.

The V call is TRBV7-2, the J call TRBJ2-7, with TRBD2 matching 7 bases. With 3 bases clipped from V and 5 bases from J, the junction kept 16 bases outside the gene matches. Germline lookup yields CDR1 SGHTA and CDR2 FQGNSA. The CDR3 contains 17 residues. The CDR3 here is CASSLNEWREYDDEQYF. CDR3 coding DNA: TGTGCCAGCAGCTTGAATGAGTGGCGGGAGTACGATGACGAGCAGTACTTC.

For this clonotype: Being one base from a much bigger clone, this may be a read error. The chain joins TRBV14 to TRBJ2-5; the D gene is possibly TRBD2 (5 bases). The germline V and J ends were trimmed by 4 bases and 5 bases, with 14 bases remaining between them. This CDR3 spans 14 amino acids. CDR1 and CDR2 (germline): SGHDN, FVKESK. The CDR3 DNA reads TGTGCCAGCAGCCCCCCCCGGACGGGGGAGACCCAGTACTTC. This gives the protein CASSPPRTGETQYF.

This chain uses TRBV2 with TRBJ2-3; tentatively, D is TRBD1 (5 bases). Germline CDR1 and CDR2: SNHLY and FYNNEI. This CDR3 region has 14 residues. V dropped 6 bases and J dropped 1 base, with 11 bases sitting between them. For the CDR3, the DNA is TGTGCCAGCAGAGGTCAGGGTGGCACAGATACGCAGTATTTT. It specifies CASRGQGGTDTQYF.

The chain joins TRBV12-3 or TRBV12-4 to TRBJ2-5; possibly TRBD2 for D (7 bases). This CDR3 contains 15 residues. V was cut by 7 bases and J by 3 bases, with 18 bases left in between. DNA for the CDR3: TGTGCCAGCACTACCTGGGGGGGGGCCGAAGAGACCCAGTACTTC. Its protein product is CASTTWGGAEETQYF.

For this clonotype: One base away lies a much larger clone, so this may be a sequencing read error. The CDR3: CSVAWTGGPQETQFF. As DNA, the CDR3 is TGCAGCGTTGCATGGACAGGGGGCCCCCAAGAGACCCAGTTCTTC. The V and J genes are TRBV29-1 and TRBJ2-1; 11 nucleotides match TRBD1. Germline trimming cut 4 bases from V and 13 bases from J; bases unmatched to any gene: 15. This CDR3 spans 15 amino acids. The germline gives CDR1 SQVTM, CDR2 ANQGSEA.

Comment on this clonotype: A much larger clonotype is one base distant, so this may be a read error. The chain links TRBV27 to TRBJ2-5; TRBD2 aligns across 8 bases. This CDR3 is 16 amino acids long. Germline values: CDR1 MNHEY, CDR2 SMNVEV (reference sequence). V lost 8 bases to trimming and J lost 11 bases; unmatched junction nucleotides: 22. The chain's CDR3 is CASFSRGDSSYNEQYF. In nucleotides, the CDR3 is TGTGCCAGCTTCTCGCGGGGGGATAGCTCCTACAATGAGCAGTACTTC.